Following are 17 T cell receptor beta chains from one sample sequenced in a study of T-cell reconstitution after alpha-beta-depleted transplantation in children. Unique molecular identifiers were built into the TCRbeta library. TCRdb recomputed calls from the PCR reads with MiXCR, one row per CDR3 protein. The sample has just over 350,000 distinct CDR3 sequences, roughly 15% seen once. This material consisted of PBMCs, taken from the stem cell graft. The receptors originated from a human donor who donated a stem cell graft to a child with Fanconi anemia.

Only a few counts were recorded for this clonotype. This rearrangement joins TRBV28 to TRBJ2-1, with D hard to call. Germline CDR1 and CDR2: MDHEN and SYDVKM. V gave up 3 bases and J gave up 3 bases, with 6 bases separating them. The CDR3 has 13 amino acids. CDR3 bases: TGTGCCAGCAGTTTTTCCCACTACAATGAGCAGTTCTTC. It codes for CASSFSHYNEQFF. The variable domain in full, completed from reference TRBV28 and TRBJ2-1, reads DVKVTQSSRYLVKRTGEKVFLECVQDMDHENMFWYRQDPGLGLRLIYFSYDVKMKEKGDIPEGYSVSREKKERFSLILESASTNQTSMYLCASSFSHYNEQFFGPGTRLTVL.

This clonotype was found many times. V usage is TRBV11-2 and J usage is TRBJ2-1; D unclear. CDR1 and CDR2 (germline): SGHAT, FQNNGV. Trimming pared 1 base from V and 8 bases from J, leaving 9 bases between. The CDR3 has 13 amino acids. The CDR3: CASSLVFNDEQFF. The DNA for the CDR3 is TGTGCCAGCAGCTTAGTTTTTAACGATGAGCAGTTCTTC. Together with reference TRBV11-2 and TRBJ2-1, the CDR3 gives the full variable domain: EAGVAQSPRYKIIEKRQSVAFWCNPISGHATLYWYQQILGQGPKLLIQFQNNGVVDDSQLPKDRFSAERLKGVDSTLKIQPAKLEDSAVYLCASSLVFNDEQFFGPGTRLTVL.

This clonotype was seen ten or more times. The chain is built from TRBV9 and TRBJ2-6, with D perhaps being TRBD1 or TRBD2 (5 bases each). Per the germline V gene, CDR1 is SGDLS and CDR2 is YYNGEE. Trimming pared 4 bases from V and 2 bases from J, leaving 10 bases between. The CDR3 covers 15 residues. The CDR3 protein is CASSPRGAGANVLTF. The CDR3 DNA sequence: TGTGCCAGCAGCCCTAGAGGGGCTGGGGCCAACGTCCTGACTTTC.

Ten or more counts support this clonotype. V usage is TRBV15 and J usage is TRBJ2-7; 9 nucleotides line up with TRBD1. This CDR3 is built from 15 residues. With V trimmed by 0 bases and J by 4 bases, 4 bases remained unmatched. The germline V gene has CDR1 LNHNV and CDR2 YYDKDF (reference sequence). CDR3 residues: CATSRDTGGVYEQYF. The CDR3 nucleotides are TGTGCCACCAGCAGAGATACAGGGGGCGTTTACGAGCAGTACTTC.

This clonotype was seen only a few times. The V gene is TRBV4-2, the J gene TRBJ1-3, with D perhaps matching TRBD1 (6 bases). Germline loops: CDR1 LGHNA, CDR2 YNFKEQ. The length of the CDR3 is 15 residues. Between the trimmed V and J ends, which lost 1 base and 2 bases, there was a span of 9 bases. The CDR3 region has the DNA TGTGCCAGCAGCCAAGTTCGGGGGCCTGGAAACACCATATATTTT. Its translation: CASSQVRGPGNTIYF.

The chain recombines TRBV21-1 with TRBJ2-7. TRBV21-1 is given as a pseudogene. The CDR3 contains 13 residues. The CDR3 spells CASPGTYTYEQYF. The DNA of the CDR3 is TGTGCCAGCCCAGGTACTTACACCTACGAGCAGTACTTC.

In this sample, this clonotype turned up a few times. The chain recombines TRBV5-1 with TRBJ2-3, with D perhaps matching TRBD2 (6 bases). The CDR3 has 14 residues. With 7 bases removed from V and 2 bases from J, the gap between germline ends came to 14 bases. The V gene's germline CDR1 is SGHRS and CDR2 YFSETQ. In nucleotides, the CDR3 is TGCGCCAGCGGGGTTAGCGGAACCACAGATACGCAGTATTTT. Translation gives CASGVSGTTDTQYF. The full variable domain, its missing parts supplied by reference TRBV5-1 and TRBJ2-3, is KAGVTQTPRYLIKTRGQQVTLSCSPISGHRSVSWYQQTPGQGLQFLFEYFSETQRNKGNFPGRFSGRQFSNSRSEMNVSTLELGDSALYLCASGVSGTTDTQYFGPGTRLTVL.

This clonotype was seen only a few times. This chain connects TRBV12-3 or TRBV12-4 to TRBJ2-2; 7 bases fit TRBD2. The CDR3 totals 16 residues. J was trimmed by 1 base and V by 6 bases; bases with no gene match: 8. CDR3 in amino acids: CASSPRSGMNTGELFF. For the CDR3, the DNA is TGTGCCAGCAGCCCGAGAAGCGGGATGAACACCGGGGAGCTGTTTTTT.

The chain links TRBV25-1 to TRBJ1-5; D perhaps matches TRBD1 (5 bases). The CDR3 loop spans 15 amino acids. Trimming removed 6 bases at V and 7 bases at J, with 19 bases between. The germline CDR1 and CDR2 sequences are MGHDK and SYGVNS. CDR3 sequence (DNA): TGTGCCAGCAGGAATAAGGAGGGGACTCGACAGCCCCAGCATTTT. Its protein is CASRNKEGTRQPQHF.

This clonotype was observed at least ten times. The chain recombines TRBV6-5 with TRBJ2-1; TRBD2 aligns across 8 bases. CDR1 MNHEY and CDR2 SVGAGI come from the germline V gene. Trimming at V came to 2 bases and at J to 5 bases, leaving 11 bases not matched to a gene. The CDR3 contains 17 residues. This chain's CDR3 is CASSYRRGAVKDNEQFF. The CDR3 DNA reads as TGTGCCAGCAGTTACCGGCGGGGGGCCGTCAAGGACAATGAGCAGTTCTTC.

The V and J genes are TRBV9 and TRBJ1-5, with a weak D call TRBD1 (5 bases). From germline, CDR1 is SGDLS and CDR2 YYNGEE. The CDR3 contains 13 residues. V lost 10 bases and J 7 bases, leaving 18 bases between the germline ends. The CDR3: CASGGVREQPQHF. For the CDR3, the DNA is TGTGCCTCTGGAGGGGTTAGAGAACAGCCCCAGCATTTT.

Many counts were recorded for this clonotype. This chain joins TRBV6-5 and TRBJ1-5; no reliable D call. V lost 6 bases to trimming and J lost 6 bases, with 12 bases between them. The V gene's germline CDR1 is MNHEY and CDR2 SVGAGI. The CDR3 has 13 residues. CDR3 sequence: CASRGPGGQPQHF. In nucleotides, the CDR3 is TGTGCCAGCAGGGGTCCGGGAGGTCAGCCCCAGCATTTT.

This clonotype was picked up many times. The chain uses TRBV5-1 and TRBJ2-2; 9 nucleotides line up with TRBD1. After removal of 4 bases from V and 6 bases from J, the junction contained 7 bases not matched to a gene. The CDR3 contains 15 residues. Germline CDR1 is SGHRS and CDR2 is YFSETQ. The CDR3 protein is CASSPGTGIAGELFF. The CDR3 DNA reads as TGCGCCAGCAGCCCCGGGACAGGGATTGCCGGGGAGCTGTTTTTT. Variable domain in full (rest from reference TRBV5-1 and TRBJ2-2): KAGVTQTPRYLIKTRGQQVTLSCSPISGHRSVSWYQQTPGQGLQFLFEYFSETQRNKGNFPGRFSGRQFSNSRSEMNVSTLELGDSALYLCASSPGTGIAGELFFGEGSRLTVL.

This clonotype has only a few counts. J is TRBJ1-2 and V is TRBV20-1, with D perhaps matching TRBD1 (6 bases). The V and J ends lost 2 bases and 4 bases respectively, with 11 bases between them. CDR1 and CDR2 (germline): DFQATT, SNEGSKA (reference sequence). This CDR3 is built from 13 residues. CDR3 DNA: TGCAGTGCTAGAACTGAAGGGGGCTATGGCTACACCTTC. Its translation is CSARTEGGYGYTF.

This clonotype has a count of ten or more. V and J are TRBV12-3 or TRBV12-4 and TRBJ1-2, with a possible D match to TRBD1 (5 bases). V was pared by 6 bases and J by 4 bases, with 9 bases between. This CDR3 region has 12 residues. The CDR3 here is CASSWDLYGYTF. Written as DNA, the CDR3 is TGTGCCAGCAGCTGGGACCTCTATGGCTACACCTTC.

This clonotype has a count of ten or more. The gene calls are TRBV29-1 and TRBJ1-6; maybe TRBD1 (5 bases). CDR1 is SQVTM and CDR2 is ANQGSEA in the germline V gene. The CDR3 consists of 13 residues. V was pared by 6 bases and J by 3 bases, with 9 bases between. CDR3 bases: TGCAGCGTCGGGACGGGCTATAATTCACCCCTCCACTTT. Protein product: CSVGTGYNSPLHF.

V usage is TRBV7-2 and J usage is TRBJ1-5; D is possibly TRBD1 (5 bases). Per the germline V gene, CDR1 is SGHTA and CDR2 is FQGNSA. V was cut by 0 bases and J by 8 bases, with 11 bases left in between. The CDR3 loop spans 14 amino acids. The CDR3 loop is CASSLAYEGKPQHF. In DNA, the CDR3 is TGTGCCAGCAGCTTAGCGTATGAGGGGAAGCCCCAGCATTTT.